The entry below describes one T cell receptor (beta chain). Profiled with immunoSEQ multiplex PCR; TCRdb holds only in-frame clones, not every one. This table has some 200,000 clones, approximately 90% appearing once. This entry belongs to a study of T cell responses to AZD1222 COVID-19 vaccine. V was pared by 2 bases and J by 2 bases, with 4 bases of the junction left unmatched. The CDR3 runs to 16 residues. CDR1 and CDR2 from the germline V gene are MDHEN and SYDVKM. V is TRBV28 and J is TRBJ2-1, with 9 bases identical to TRBD2. The sequences come from peripheral blood, collected 28 days after the second AZD1222 dose. The sequence derives from an adult who received the AZD1222 COVID-19 vaccine. The CDR3 region has the DNA TGTGCCAGCAGTTTAGAACTAGCGGGCACCTACAATGAGCAGTTCTTC. This sequence encodes CASSLELAGTYNEQFF.